This TCR beta chain was documented in a study of T cell changes during pregnancy in multiple sclerosis. The length of the CDR3 is 16 residues. J gave up 6 bases and V 4 bases, and 13 bases lay outside the gene matches. Per the germline V gene, CDR1 is KGHSH and CDR2 is LQKENI. The data were produced by immunoSEQ multiplex PCR, yet TCRdb's version contains in-frame clones alone and is incomplete. The sample contains 100,000 to 110,000 clones, 92% of which appear only once. The starting material was peripheral blood, obtained after pregnancy. The V and J genes are TRBV18 and TRBJ1-2, with TRBD1 matching over 8 bases. This TCR came from a female donor with multiple sclerosis, enrolled in a pregnancy study. CDR3 loop: CASSRKSQGAEDGYTF. CDR3 in DNA: TGTGCCAGCTCACGAAAATCCCAGGGGGCGGAGGATGGCTACACCTTC.